The 12 T cell receptor beta chains listed next were all sequenced from one sample in a study of blood T cell repertoires in COVID-19. Some clones are missing from TCRdb's copy, which holds only in-frame ones; the method was immunoSEQ multiplex PCR. The data show around 94,000 clones, roughly 87% seen once. Specimen: peripheral blood. Source of these receptors: a man aged 45-65 years with active COVID-19.

This clone was recorded only once. The chain uses TRBV11-2 and TRBJ1-1; unclear D gene. Trimming left V 1 base short and J 0 bases short, with 9 bases between. There are 15 residues in the CDR3. Germline CDR1 and CDR2: SGHAT and FQNNGV. The CDR3 region is CASSLGTVMNTEAFF. The CDR3, as DNA: TGTGCCAGCAGCTTAGGAACAGTGATGAACACTGAAGCTTTCTTT.

The genes are TRBV7-9 and TRBJ2-2; D is possibly TRBD2 (6 bases). V dropped 1 base and J dropped 1 base, with 13 bases sitting between them. This CDR3 spans 17 amino acids. CDR1 SEHNR and CDR2 FQNEAQ come from the germline V gene (reference sequence). The chain's CDR3 is CASSLVREKQNTGELFF. The CDR3 DNA reads TGTGCCAGCAGCTTAGTACGGGAGAAGCAGAACACCGGGGAGCTGTTTTTT.

This rearrangement joins TRBV4-1 to TRBJ2-3; a possible D gene is TRBD2 (5 bases). Trimming took 3 bases from V and 8 from J, leaving 12 bases between them. Germline CDR1 and CDR2: MGHRA and YSYEKL. This CDR3 spans 13 amino acids. CDR3 in amino acids: CASSQGSEVTQYF. The CDR3 nucleotides read TGCGCCAGCAGCCAGGGTAGCGAGGTTACGCAGTATTTT.

V usage is TRBV11-1 and J usage is TRBJ2-1, with 10 bases fitting TRBD1. Trimming at V came to 0 bases and at J to 3 bases, leaving 2 bases not matched to a gene. Germline loops: CDR1 SGHAT, CDR2 FQDESV (reference sequence). The CDR3 is made up of 16 amino acids. CDR3 coding DNA: TGTGCCAGCAGCTTAGCGGGACAGGGGATCTACAATGAGCAGTTCTTC. Residues: CASSLAGQGIYNEQFF.

The chain carries TRBV4-2 and TRBJ2-5; 8 nucleotides align to TRBD2. CDR3 length: 17 residues. Germline V gives CDR1 LGHNA, CDR2 YNFKEQ. The ends lost 4 bases at V and 0 bases at J; junction bases unmatched: 10. The DNA of the CDR3 is TGTGCCAGCAGCCCGGCCGTGAGCGGGGGTAACCAAGAGACCCAGTACTTC. Its protein is CASSPAVSGGNQETQYF.

This clone turned up a few times. CDR3: CASGPGLGNEQFF. The CDR3 DNA reads as TGTGCTAGTGGACCCGGACTAGGAAATGAGCAGTTCTTC. The chain is built from TRBV12-5 and TRBJ2-1; TRBD2 aligns across 7 bases. The junction had 6 bases not matched to a gene; V was cut back by 6 bases and J by 7 bases. This CDR3 region has 13 residues. Germline-derived CDR1 and CDR2 are LGHNT and FRNRAP.

V and J are TRBV6-5 and TRBJ1-2; 7 nucleotides match TRBD1. The CDR3 spans 12 residues. V was pared by 6 bases and J by 8 bases, with 6 bases of the junction left unmatched. Per the germline V gene, CDR1 is MNHEY and CDR2 is SVGAGI. The CDR3 nucleotides are TGTGCCAGCAGCCGACAGGGAGGAGGCTACACCTTC. It yields the protein CASSRQGGGYTF.

This chain uses TRBV7-9 with TRBJ1-1; a possible D gene is TRBD1 (6 bases). V lost 4 bases, J lost 7 bases, and 16 bases lay in between. CDR1 and CDR2 (germline): SEHNR, FQNEAQ (reference sequence). The length of the CDR3 is 14 residues. CDR3 residues: CASSSELNRVEAFF. As DNA, the CDR3 is TGTGCCAGCAGCTCAGAATTAAACAGGGTTGAAGCTTTCTTT.

This clone has a single count. This sequence joins TRBV27 and TRBJ2-5, with D perhaps TRBD1 (5 bases). Trimming pared 4 bases from V and 6 bases from J, leaving 18 bases between. Germline V gene sequence: CDR1 MNHEY, CDR2 SMNVEV (reference sequence). The CDR3 contains 15 residues. In nucleotides, the CDR3 is TGTGCCAGCAGTTCCATTTCGGCAGGGCGTCAGACCCAGTACTTC. Its protein is CASSSISAGRQTQYF.

There are a few counts of this clone. For the CDR3, the DNA is TGCGCCAGCAGCCGGACAGGGGATAGTGCAGATGGCTACACCTTC. This codes for CASSRTGDSADGYTF. The V gene is TRBV5-1, the J gene TRBJ1-2; TRBD1 matches at 9 bases. Trimming removed 4 bases from V and 6 bases from J; junction bases left unmatched: 10. CDR1 and CDR2 from the germline V gene are SGHRS and YFSETQ. This CDR3 comprises 15 residues.

The rearrangement links TRBV19 to TRBJ1-5; tentative D call: TRBD1 (5 bases). Between the trimmed V and J ends, which lost 3 bases and 2 bases, there was a span of 17 bases. Germline V gene sequence: CDR1 LNHDA, CDR2 SQIVND (reference sequence). The CDR3 totals 17 residues. The DNA of the CDR3 is TGTGCCAGTAGTATTGCTGCGGGACGGACTCGCAATCAGCCCCAGCATTTT. This encodes CASSIAAGRTRNQPQHF.

The CDR3 protein is CASRLVLTLYGGAQETQYF. The CDR3 nucleotides read TGTGCAAGTCGCTTAGTCTTAACCTTATACGGGGGGGCACAGGAGACCCAGTACTTC. This chain connects TRBV12-2 to TRBJ2-5; TRBD2 was called by the table and not checked on the DNA. TRBV12-2 is deemed a pseudogene. CDR3 length equals 19 residues.